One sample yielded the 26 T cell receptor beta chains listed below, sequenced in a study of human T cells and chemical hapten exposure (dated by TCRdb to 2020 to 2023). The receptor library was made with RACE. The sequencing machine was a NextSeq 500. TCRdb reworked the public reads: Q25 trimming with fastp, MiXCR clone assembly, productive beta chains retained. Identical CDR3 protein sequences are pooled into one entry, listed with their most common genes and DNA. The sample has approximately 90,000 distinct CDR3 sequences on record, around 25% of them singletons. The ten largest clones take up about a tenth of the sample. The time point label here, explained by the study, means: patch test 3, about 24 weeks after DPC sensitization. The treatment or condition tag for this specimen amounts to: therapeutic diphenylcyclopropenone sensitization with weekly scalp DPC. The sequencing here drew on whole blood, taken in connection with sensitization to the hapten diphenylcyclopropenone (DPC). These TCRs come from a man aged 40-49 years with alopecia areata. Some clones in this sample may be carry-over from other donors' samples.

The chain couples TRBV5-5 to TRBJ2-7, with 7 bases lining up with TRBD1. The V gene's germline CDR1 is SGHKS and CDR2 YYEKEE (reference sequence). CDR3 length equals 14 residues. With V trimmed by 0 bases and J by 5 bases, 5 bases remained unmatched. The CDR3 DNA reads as TGTGCCAGCAGCTTGGTGACAGGGCTGGACGAGCAGTACTTC. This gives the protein CASSLVTGLDEQYF. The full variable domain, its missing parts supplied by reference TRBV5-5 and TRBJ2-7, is DAGVTQSPTHLIKTRGQQVTLRCSPISGHKSVSWYQQVLGQGPQFIFQYYEKEERGRGNFPDRFSARQFPNYSSELNVNALLLGDSALYLCASSLVTGLDEQYFGPGTRLTVT.

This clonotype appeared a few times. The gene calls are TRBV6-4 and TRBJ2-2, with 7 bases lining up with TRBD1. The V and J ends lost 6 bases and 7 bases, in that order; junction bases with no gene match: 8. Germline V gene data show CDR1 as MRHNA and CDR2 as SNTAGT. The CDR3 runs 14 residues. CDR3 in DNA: TGTGCCAGCAGACAGACAGGGTCCAACGGGGAGCTGTTTTTT. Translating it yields CASRQTGSNGELFF.

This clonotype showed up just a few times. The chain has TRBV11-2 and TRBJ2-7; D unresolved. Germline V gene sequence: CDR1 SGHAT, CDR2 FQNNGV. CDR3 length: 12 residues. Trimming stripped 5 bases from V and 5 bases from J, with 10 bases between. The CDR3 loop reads CASSPAGNEQYF. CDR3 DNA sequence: TGTGCCAGCAGCCCCGCTGGGAACGAGCAGTACTTC.

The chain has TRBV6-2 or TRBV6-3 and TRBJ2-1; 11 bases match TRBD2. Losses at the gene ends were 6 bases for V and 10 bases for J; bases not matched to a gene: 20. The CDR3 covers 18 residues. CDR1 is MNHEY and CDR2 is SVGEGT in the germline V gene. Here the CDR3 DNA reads TGTGCCAGCAGGAGCCTCGGGACTAGCGGCAGAGTACAATCCGAGCAGTTCTTC. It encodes CASRSLGTSGRVQSEQFF.

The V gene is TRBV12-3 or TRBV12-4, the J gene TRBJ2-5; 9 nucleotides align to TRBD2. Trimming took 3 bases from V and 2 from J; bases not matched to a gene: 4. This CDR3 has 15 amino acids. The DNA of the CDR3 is TGTGCCAGCAGTTTGGATAGCGGGGGTCAAGAGACCCAGTACTTC. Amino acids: CASSLDSGGQETQYF.

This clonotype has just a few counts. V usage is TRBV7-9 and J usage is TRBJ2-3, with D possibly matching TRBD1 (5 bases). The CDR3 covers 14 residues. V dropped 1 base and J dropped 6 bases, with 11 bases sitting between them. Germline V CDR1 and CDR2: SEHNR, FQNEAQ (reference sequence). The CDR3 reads CASSLGQPGDTQYF. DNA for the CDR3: TGTGCCAGCAGCTTAGGGCAGCCAGGGGATACGCAGTATTTT.

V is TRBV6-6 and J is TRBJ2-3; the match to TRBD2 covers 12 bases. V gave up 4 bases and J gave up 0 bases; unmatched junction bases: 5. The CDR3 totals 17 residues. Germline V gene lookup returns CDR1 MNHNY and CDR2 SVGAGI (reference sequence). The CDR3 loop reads CASSSTGLAGSTDTQYF. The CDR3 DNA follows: TGTGCCAGCAGTTCCACGGGACTAGCGGGTAGCACAGATACGCAGTATTTT.

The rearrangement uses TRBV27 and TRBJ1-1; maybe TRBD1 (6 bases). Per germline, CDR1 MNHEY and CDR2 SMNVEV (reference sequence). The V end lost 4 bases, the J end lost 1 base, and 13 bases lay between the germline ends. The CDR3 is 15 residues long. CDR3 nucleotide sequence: TGTGCCAGCAGTTCATACAGGGTGGGGAACACTGAAGCTTTCTTT. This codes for CASSSYRVGNTEAFF.

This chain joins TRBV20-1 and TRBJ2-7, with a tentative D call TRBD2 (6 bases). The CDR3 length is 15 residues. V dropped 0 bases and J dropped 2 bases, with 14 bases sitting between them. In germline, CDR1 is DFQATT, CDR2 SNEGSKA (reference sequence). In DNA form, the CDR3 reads TGCAGTGCTAGAGATCCGAATAGCGGACCCTACGAGCAGTACTTC. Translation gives CSARDPNSGPYEQYF.

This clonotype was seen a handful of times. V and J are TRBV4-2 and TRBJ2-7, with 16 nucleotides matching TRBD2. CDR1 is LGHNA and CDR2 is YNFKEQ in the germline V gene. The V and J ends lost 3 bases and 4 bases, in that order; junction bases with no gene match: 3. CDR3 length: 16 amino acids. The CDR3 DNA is TGTGCCAGCAGCCAGGGACTAGCGGGAGGGTCATACGAGCAGTACTTC. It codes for CASSQGLAGGSYEQYF.

CDR3 loop: CSAYLLNTGELFF. The CDR3 nucleotides are TGCAGCGCTTATCTTTTGAACACCGGGGAGCTGTTTTTT. The rearrangement joins TRBV29-1 to TRBJ2-2; D gene unclear. Germline CDR1 reads SQVTM; CDR2 reads ANQGSEA. V lost 7 bases to trimming and J lost 1 base, with 10 bases between them. This CDR3 contains 13 residues.

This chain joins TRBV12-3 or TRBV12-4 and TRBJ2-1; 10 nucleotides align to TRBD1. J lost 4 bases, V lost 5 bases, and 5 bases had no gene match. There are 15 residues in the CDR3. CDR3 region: CASSQRTGGYNEQFF. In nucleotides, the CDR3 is TGTGCCAGCAGTCAGCGGACAGGGGGTTACAATGAGCAGTTCTTC.

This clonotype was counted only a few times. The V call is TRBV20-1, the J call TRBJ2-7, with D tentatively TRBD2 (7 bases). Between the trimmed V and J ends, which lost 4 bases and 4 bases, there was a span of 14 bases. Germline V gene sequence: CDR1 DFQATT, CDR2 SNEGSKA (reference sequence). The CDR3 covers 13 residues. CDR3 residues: CSAKGGDLYEQYF. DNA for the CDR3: TGCAGTGCTAAGGGGGGGGACCTTTACGAGCAGTACTTC.

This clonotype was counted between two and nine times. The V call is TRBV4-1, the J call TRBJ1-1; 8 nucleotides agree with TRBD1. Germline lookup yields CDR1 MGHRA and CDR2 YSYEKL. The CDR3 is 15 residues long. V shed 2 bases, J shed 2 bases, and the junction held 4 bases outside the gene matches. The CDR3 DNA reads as TGCGCCAGCAGCCAAACCGGGACAGGCAACACTGAAGCTTTCTTT. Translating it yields CASSQTGTGNTEAFF.

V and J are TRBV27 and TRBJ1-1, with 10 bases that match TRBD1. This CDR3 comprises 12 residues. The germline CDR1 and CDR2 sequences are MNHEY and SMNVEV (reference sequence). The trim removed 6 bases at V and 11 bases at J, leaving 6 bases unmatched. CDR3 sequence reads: CASRTGGALAFF. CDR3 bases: TGTGCCAGCAGGACAGGGGGCGCATTGGCTTTCTTT.

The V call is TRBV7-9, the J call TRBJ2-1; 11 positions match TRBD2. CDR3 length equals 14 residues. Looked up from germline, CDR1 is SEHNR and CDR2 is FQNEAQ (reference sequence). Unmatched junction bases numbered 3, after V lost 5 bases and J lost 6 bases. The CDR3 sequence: CASSELAGANEQFF. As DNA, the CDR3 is TGTGCCAGCAGCGAACTAGCGGGAGCCAATGAGCAGTTCTTC.

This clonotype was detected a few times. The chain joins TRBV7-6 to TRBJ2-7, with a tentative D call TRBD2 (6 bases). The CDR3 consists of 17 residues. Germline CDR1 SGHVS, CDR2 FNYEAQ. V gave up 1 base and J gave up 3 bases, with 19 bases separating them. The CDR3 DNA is TGTGCCAGCAGCTTAGTGGGGCCGACTAGTGCTAACTACGAGCAGTACTTC. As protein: CASSLVGPTSANYEQYF.

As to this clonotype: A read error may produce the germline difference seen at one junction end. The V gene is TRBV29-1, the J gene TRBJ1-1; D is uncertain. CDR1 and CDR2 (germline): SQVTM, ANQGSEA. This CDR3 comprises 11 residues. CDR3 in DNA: TGCAGCGTCGACCGCGGTATACAGCTCTTATTT. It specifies CSVDRGIQLLF. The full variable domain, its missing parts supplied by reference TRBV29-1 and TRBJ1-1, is SAVISQKPSRDICQRGTSLTIQCQVDSQVTMMFWYRQQPGQSLTLIATANQGSEATYESGFVIDKFPISRPNLTFSTLTVSNMSPEDSSIYLCSVDRGIQLLFGQGTRLTVV.

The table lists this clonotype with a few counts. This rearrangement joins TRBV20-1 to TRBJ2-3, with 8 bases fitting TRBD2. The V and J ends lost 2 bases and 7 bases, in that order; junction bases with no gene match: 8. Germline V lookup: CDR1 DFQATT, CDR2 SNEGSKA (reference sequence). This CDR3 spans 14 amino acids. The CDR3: CSARPSGCKNTQYF. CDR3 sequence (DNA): TGCAGTGCTAGACCTAGCGGGTGCAAGAATACGCAGTATTTT.

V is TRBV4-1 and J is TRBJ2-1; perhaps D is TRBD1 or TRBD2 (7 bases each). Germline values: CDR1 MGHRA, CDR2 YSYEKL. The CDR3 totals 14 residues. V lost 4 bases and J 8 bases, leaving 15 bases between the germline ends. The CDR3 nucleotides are TGCGCCAGCAGCCGGGGAGGGGGCGGCGATGAGCAGTTCTTC. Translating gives CASSRGGGGDEQFF.

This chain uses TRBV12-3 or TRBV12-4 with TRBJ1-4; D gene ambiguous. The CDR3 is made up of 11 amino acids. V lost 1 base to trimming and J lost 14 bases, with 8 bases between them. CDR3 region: CASSLGNVLFF. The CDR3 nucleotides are TGTGCCAGCAGTTTAGGGAACGTGCTGTTTTTT.

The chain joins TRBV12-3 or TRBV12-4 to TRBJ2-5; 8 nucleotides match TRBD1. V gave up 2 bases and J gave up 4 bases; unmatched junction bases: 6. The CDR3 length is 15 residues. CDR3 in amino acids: CASSLRQGAGETQYF. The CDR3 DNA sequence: TGTGCCAGCAGTTTAAGGCAGGGGGCCGGAGAGACCCAGTACTTC.

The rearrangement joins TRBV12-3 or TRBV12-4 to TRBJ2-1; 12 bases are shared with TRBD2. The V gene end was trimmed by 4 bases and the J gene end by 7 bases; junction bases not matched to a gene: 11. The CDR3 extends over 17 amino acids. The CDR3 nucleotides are TGTGCCAGCAGTTCTCCTCTAGCGGGAGGGCCAGAAAATGAGCAGTTCTTC. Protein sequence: CASSSPLAGGPENEQFF.

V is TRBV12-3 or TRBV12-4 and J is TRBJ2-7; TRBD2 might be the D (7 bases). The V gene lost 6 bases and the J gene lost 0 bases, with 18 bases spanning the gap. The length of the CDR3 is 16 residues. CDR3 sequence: CASSLGRGGRSYEQYF. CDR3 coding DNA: TGTGCCAGCAGCCTAGGGAGGGGGGGTCGCTCCTACGAGCAGTACTTC.

The CDR3 DNA reads TGCAGTGCTAGGCCCAGGGGCAACACAGATACGCAGTATTTT. It encodes CSARPRGNTDTQYF. The rearrangement uses TRBV20-1 and TRBJ2-3, with D tentatively TRBD1 (6 bases). V lost 3 bases, J lost 2 bases, and 12 bases lay in between. The CDR3 extends over 14 amino acids. Germline V gene data show CDR1 as DFQATT and CDR2 as SNEGSKA (reference sequence).

CDR3 bases: TGTGCCAGCAATCCTCCGGGACTGGGAAAGCAGTTCTTC. Residues: CASNPPGLGKQFF. The chain combines TRBV6-1 with TRBJ2-1, with a possible D match to TRBD2 (6 bases). V lost 7 bases and J lost 11, with 18 bases in between. Germline CDR1 MNHNS, CDR2 SASEGT. The CDR3 spans 13 residues.